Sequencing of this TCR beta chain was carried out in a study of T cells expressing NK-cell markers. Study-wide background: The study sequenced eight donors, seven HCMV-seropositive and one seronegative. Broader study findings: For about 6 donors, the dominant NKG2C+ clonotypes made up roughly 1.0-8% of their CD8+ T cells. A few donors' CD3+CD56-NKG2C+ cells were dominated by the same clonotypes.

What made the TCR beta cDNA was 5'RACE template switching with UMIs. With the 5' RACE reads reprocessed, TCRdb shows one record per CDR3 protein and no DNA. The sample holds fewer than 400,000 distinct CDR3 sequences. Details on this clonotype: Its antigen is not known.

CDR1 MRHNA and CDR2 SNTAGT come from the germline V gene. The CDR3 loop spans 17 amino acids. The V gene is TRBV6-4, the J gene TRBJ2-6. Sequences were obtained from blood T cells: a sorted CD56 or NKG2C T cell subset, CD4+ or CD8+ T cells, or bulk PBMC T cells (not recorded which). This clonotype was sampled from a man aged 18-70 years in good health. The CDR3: CASSGSGSHSGANVLTF.